This T cell receptor beta chain was documented in a study of blood T cell repertoires in COVID-19. Sequencing was performed with immunoSEQ multiplex PCR; in TCRdb, only in-frame clones are kept and a portion is missing. The top ten clones hold roughly 0.9% of a sample with roughly 400,000 clones, about nine tenths of them seen once. Looked up from germline, CDR1 is SGHVS and CDR2 is FNYEAQ. The CDR3 length is 16 residues. The V segment lost 1 base and the J segment 3 bases; nucleotides outside the gene matches: 2. The rearrangement joins TRBV7-6 to TRBJ2-2; the match to TRBD1 covers 10 bases. The source material was PBMCs or T cells enriched from blood (not recorded which). The sequence was obtained from a woman in her 40s who had been exposed to COVID-19. The CDR3 DNA reads as TGTGCCAGCAGCTTAGAGGGACAGGGGCACACCGGGGAGCTGTTTTTT. Its protein product is CASSLEGQGHTGELFF.